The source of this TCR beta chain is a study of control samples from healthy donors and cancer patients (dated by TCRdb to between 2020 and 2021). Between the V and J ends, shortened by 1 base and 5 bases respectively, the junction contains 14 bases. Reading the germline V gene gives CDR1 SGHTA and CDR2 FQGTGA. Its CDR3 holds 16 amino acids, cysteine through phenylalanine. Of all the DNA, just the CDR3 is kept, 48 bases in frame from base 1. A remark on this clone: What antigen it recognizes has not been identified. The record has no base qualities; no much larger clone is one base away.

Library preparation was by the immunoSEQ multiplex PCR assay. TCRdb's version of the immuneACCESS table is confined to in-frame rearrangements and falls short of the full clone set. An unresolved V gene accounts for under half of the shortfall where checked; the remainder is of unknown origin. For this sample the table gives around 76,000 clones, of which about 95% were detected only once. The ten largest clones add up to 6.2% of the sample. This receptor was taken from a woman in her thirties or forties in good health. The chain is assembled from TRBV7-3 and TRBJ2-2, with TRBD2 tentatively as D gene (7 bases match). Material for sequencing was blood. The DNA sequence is TGTGCCAGCAGCTTAAACGCGGGGGCAGTGACCGGGGAGCTGTTTTTT. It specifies CASSLNAGAVTGELFF.